The entry that follows covers one T cell receptor (beta chain) sequence. The target antigen is unknown. This sample was taken from a study of cytomegalovirus exposure and HLA in healthy donors. Study-wide points: In vitro, a few CMV-associated chains proved specific for CMV antigens.

Clones were sequenced by immunoSEQ multiplex PCR, and TCRdb holds only the in-frame ones, with some missing. Of fewer than 200,000 clones detected, 84% appear once; the ten largest clones hold around 2.8%. V lost 4 bases, J lost 5 bases, and 9 bases stayed unmatched. The CDR3 length is 16 residues. CDR1 and CDR2 (germline): SEHNR, FQNEAQ (reference sequence). V gene TRBV7-9 combines with J gene TRBJ2-3, with 10 bases matching TRBD1. Material: PBMCs. The sequence derives from a young woman in good health and CMV-seropositive. As DNA, the CDR3 is TGTGCCAGCAGCTCCGGCCCGGGACAGGGGAGAGATACGCAGTATTTT. This translates into CASSSGPGQGRDTQYF. The whole variable domain, remainder taken from reference TRBV7-9 and TRBJ2-3, is DTGVSQNPRHKITKRGQNVTFRCDPISEHNRLYWYRQTLGQGPEFLTYFQNEAQLEKSRLLSDRFSAERPKGSFSTLEIQRTEQGDSAMYLCASSSGPGQGRDTQYFGPGTRLTVL.